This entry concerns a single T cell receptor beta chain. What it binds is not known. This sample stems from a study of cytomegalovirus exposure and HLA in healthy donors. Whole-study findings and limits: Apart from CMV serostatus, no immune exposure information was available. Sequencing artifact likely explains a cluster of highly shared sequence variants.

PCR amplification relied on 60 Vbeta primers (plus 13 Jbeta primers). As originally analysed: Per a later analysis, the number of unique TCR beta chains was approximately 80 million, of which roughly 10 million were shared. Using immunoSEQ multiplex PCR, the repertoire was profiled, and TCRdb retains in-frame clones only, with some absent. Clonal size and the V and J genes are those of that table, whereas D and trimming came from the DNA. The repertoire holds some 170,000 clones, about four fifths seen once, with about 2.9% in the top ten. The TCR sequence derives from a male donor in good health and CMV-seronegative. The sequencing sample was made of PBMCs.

The CDR3: CASSYNTGQKINYGYTF. The CDR3 DNA follows: TGTGCCAGCAGTTATAATACGGGACAGAAGATTAACTATGGCTACACCTTC. The chain combines TRBV25-1 with TRBJ1-2, with 7 bases matching TRBD1. CDR1 is MGHDK and CDR2 is SYGVNS in the germline V gene. The CDR3 runs 17 residues. V was clipped by 5 bases and J by 1 base; unmatched bases: 13.